This record looks at one T cell receptor beta chain sequence and its context. Trimming cost V 0 bases and J 3 bases, with 8 bases left between them. CDR3 length: 15 amino acids. In germline, CDR1 is SEHNR, CDR2 FQNEAQ (reference sequence). These data come from a study of CD8 T cells in Susac syndrome. Reverse transcription of roughly 0.45 to 1 ug RNA was carried out with random hexamers. TCRdb redid the calling of the immunoSEQ multiplex PCR reads with MiXCR, one entry per CDR3 protein. Here the sample spans 300,000 to 350,000 distinct CDR3 sequences, around 90% being singletons. The genes are TRBV7-9 and TRBJ1-4, with unresolved D. This TCR was sampled from a human donor with multiple sclerosis. Sequencing used CD4+ T cells from PBMCs. Written as DNA, the CDR3 is TGTGCCAGCAGCTTAGCGGGGTTGGCTAATGAAAAACTGTTTTTT. It yields the protein CASSLAGLANEKLFF.